This T cell receptor (beta chain) was observed in a study of regulatory T cells in long-lasting Graves disease. About the study: Disease was considered persistent Graves' disease after over 5 years of antithyroid drugs (with positive TSH receptor antibodies). Study outcomes and limitations: With persistent disease, TRBV28, TRBJ1-2 and TRBJ2-5 were the favored segments.

Arm-PCR of CDR3 regions and iRepertoire HTBI primers were the basis on which TCR beta libraries were built. In the authors' workflow: Samples revealed about 63 TRBV and over 12 TRBJ segments. TCRdb passed the multiplex PCR reads through MiXCR, listing each CDR3 protein once. TCRdb assigned the V and J calls; the authors' analysis was not used. The data hold roughly 400,000 distinct CDR3 sequences, with 20% to 25% observed a single time. The ends lost 6 bases at V and 1 base at J; junction bases unmatched: 5. The CDR3 has 14 residues. Germline V gives CDR1 SGHAT, CDR2 FQDESV (reference sequence). At least ten counts were recorded for this clonotype. Its antigen is undetermined. The time point: persistent/refractory GD, antithyroid drugs over 5 years with positive TRAb. RNA isolated from PBMCs was used to make the TCR library. Patients came through an endocrinology department, and that department was in Xi'an, China.

This sequence was found in a female donor with Graves disease. This chain joins TRBV11-1 and TRBJ2-5; 7 nucleotides line up with TRBD2. The material sequenced was peripheral blood mononuclear cells (PBMCs), taken when the disease was refractory, from a patient treated with antithyroid drugs. The CDR3 spells CASRRSGIQETQYF. CDR3 in DNA: TGTGCCAGCAGACGGAGCGGGATCCAAGAGACCCAGTACTTC.